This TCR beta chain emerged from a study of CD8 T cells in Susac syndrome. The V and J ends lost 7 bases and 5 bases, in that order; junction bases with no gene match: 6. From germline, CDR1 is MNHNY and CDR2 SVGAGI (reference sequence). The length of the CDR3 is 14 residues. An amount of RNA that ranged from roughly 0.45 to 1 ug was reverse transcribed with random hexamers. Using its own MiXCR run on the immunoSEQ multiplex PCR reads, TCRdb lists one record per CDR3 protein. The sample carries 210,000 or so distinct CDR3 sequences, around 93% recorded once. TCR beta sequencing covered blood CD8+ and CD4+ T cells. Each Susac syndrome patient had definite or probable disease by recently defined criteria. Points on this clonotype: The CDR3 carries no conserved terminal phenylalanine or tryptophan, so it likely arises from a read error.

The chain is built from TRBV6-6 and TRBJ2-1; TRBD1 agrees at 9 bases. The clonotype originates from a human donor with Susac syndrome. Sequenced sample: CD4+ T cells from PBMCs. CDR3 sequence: CASTPWDRDNEQFL. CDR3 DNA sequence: TGTGCCAGCACGCCTTGGGACAGGGACAATGAGCAGTTCCTC.